The 8 T cell receptor beta chains reported below all come from one sample, sequenced in a study of blood T cell repertoires in COVID-19. Profiled with immunoSEQ multiplex PCR; TCRdb holds only in-frame clones, not every one. This sample has 220,000 or so clones; 86% occur once, and the top ten carry around 1.9%. Sample: PBMCs or T cells enriched from blood (not recorded which). The receptors derive from a woman aged 50 to 60 who had recovered from COVID-19.

This chain links TRBV7-2 with TRBJ2-7, with TRBD1 identical over 7 bases. Germline trimming cut 2 bases from V and 2 bases from J; bases unmatched to any gene: 0. CDR1 is SGHTA, CDR2 FQGNSA, per germline. The CDR3 has 13 residues. CDR3 sequence: CASSLTGAYEQYF. In nucleotides, the CDR3 is TGTGCCAGCAGCTTAACAGGGGCCTACGAGCAGTACTTC.

The rearrangement links TRBV5-4 to TRBJ2-7; D might be TRBD1 (6 bases). Germline V gene sequence: CDR1 SGHNT, CDR2 YYREEE (reference sequence). The germline V and J ends were trimmed by 10 bases and 5 bases, with 16 bases remaining between them. This CDR3 spans 12 amino acids. Here the CDR3 reads CAGATRGNEQYF. CDR3 coding DNA: TGTGCCGGCGCGACCAGGGGAAACGAGCAGTACTTC.

The chain links TRBV7-2 to TRBJ1-6; D remains ambiguous. Germline CDR1 is SGHTA and CDR2 is FQGNSA. This CDR3 region has 12 residues. Trimming cost V 5 bases and J 9 bases, with 8 bases left between them. CDR3 sequence: CASSNPLSPLHF. In DNA, the CDR3 is TGTGCCAGCAGCAATCCACTTTCACCCCTCCACTTT.

A few counts support this clone. The chain joins TRBV2 to TRBJ1-2; D is possibly TRBD1 (6 bases). This CDR3 comprises 13 residues. V lost 3 bases and J 8 bases, leaving 13 bases between the germline ends. CDR1 is SNHLY and CDR2 is FYNNEI in the germline V gene. CDR3 coding DNA: TGTGCCAGCAGTGATTACAGGGTGGAAGGCTACACCTTC. It yields the protein CASSDYRVEGYTF.

This clone was picked up one time. The genes are TRBV2 and TRBJ2-7; D gene ambiguous. Germline loops: CDR1 SNHLY, CDR2 FYNNEI. The CDR3 sequence is 12 residues long. V lost 7 bases and J 6 bases, leaving 13 bases between the germline ends. DNA for the CDR3: TGTGCCAGCATTAGTGTTAGCCGCGAGCAGTACTTC. Its protein is CASISVSREQYF.

The chain is built from TRBV27 and TRBJ1-4; 7 positions match TRBD1. Germline trimming cut 4 bases from V and 4 bases from J; bases unmatched to any gene: 12. The CDR3 contains 17 residues. The germline V gene encodes CDR1 MNHEY and CDR2 SMNVEV (reference sequence). DNA for the CDR3: TGTGCCAGCAGTTCCACGAAAGCGACAGGGATTAATGAAAAACTGTTTTTT. Its translation: CASSSTKATGINEKLFF.

This clone was seen only once. CDR3 protein: CASSPGGPYNEQFF. The DNA for the CDR3 is TGTGCCAGCAGCCCCGGGGGACCCTACAATGAGCAGTTCTTC. The chain employs TRBV6-4 and TRBJ2-1; weak D call: TRBD2 (6 bases). Germline CDR1 MRHNA, CDR2 SNTAGT. The CDR3 covers 14 residues. The germline V and J ends were trimmed by 6 bases and 2 bases, with 11 bases remaining between them.

This clone was detected once. The V gene is TRBV10-2, the J gene TRBJ1-4; D is possibly TRBD1 (6 bases). Germline V gene data show CDR1 as WSHSY and CDR2 as SAAADI. Trimming shortened V by 6 bases and J by 7 bases, and 15 bases separated the two germline ends. The CDR3 extends over 14 amino acids. CDR3 residues: CASRDRDTFEKLFF. For the CDR3, the DNA is TGCGCCAGCAGGGATCGGGACACCTTTGAAAAACTGTTTTTT.